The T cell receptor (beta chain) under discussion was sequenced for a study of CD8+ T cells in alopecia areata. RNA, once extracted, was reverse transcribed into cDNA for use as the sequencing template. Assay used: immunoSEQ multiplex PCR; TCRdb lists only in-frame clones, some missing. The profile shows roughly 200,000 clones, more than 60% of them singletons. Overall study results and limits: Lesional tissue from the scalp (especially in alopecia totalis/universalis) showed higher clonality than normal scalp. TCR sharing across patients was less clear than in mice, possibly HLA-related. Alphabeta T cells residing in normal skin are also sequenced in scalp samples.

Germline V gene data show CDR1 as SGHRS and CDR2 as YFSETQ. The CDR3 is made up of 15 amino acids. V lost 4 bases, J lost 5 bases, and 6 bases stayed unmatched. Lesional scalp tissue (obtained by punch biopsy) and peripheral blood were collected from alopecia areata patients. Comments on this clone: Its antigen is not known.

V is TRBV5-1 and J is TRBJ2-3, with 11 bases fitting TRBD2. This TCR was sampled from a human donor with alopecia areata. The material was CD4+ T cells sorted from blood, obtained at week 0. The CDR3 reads CASSGIGTSGDTQYF. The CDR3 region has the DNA TGCGCCAGCAGCGGGATTGGGACTAGCGGAGATACGCAGTATTTT. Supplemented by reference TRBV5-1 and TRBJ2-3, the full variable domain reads KAGVTQTPRYLIKTRGQQVTLSCSPISGHRSVSWYQQTPGQGLQFLFEYFSETQRNKGNFPGRFSGRQFSNSRSEMNVSTLELGDSALYLCASSGIGTSGDTQYFGPGTRLTVL.